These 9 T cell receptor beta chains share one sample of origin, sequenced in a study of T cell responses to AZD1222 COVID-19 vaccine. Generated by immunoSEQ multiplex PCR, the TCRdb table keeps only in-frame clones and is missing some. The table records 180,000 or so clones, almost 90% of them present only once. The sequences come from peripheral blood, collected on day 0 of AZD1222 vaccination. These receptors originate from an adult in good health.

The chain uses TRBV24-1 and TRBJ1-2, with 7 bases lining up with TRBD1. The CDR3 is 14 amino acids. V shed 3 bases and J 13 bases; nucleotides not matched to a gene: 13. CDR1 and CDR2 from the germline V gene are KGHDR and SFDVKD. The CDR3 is CATSDTGKGQGVTF. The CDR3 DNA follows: TGTGCCACCAGTGATACCGGCAAAGGGCAGGGGGTCACCTTC.

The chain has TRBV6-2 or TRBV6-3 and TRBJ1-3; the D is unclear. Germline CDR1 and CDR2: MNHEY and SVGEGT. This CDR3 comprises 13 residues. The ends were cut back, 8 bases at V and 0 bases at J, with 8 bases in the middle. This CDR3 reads CASRPFSGNTIYF. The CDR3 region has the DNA TGTGCCAGCCGCCCGTTCTCTGGAAACACCATATATTTT.

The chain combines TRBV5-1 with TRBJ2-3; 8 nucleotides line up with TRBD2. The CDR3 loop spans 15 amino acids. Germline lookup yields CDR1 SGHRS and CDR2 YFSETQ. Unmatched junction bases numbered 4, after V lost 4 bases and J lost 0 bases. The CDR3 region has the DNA TGCGCCAGCAGCAGAGAGCGGGGGAGCACAGATACGCAGTATTTT. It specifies CASSRERGSTDTQYF.

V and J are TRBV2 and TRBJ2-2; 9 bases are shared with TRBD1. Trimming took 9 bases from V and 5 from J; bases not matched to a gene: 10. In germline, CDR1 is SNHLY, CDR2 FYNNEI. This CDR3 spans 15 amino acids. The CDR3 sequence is CASRSQGAGTGELFF. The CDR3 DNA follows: TGTGCCAGTAGGTCACAGGGGGCTGGAACCGGGGAGCTGTTTTTT.

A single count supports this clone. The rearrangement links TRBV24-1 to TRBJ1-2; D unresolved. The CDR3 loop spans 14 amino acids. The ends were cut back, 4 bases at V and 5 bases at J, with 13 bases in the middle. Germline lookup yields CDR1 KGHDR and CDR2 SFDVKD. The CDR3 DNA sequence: TGTGCCACCAGTGACACCGAACGGGCTTATGGCTACACCTTC. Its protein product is CATSDTERAYGYTF.

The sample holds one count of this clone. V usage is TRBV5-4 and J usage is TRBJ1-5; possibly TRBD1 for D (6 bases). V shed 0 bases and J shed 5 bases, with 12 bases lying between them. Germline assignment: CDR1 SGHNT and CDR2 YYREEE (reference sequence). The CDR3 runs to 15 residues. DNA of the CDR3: TGTGCCAGCAGCTTGGCGGGGGGCCTCGATCAGCCCCAGCATTTT. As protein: CASSLAGGLDQPQHF.

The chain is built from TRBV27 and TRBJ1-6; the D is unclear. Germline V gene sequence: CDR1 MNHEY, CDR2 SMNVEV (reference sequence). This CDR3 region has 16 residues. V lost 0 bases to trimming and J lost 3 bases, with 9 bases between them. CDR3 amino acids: CASSLSKQIYNSPLHF. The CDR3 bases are TGTGCCAGCAGTTTATCGAAACAGATCTATAATTCACCCCTCCACTTT.

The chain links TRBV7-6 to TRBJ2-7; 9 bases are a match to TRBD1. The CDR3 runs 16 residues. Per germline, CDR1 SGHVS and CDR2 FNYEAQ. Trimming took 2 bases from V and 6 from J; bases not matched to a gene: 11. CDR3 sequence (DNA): TGTGCCAGCAGCTTAACAAGGGCCGGACAGGGGTTCGAGCAGTACTTC. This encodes CASSLTRAGQGFEQYF.

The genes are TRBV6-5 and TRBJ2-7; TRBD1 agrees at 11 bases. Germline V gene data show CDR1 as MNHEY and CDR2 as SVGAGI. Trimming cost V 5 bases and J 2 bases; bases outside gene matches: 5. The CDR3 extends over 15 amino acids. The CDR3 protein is CASSHWTGGPYEQYF. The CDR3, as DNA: TGTGCCAGCAGTCACTGGACAGGGGGCCCCTACGAGCAGTACTTC.